Following are 32 T cell receptor beta chains from one sample sequenced in a study of blood T cell repertoires in COVID-19. The table came from immunoSEQ multiplex PCR; TCRdb's copy has only in-frame clones and leaves some out. Seen here are around 280,000 clones, about nine tenths observed once, and the top ten hold over 8.5%. The specimen was peripheral blood. Receptors originate from a woman in her twenties or thirties with COVID-19, enrolled during active disease.

A few counts support this clone. The rearrangement joins TRBV7-8 to TRBJ1-1; 7 bases are a match to TRBD1. The V and J ends lost 8 bases and 1 base, in that order; junction bases with no gene match: 7. Germline lookup yields CDR1 SGHVS and CDR2 FQNEAQ. The CDR3 is 14 residues long. The CDR3 sequence: CASSRGGPNTEAFF. DNA for the CDR3: TGTGCCAGCTCGAGAGGGGGCCCGAACACTGAAGCTTTCTTT.

This chain joins TRBV9 and TRBJ2-1; tentative D call: TRBD2 (6 bases). CDR1 is SGDLS, CDR2 YYNGEE, per germline. This CDR3 is built from 14 residues. Trimming took off 3 bases at V and 8 bases at J, with 15 bases between the two ends. CDR3 residues: CASSATGLPHEQFF. The DNA of the CDR3 is TGTGCCAGCAGCGCTACGGGACTGCCCCATGAGCAGTTCTTC. The entire variable domain, with the rest obtained from reference TRBV9 and TRBJ2-1, is as follows: DSGVTQTPKHLITATGQRVTLRCSPRSGDLSVYWYQQSLDQGLQFLIQYYNGEERAKGNILERFSAQQFPDLHSELNLSSLELGDSALYFCASSATGLPHEQFFGPGTRLTVL.

The chain combines TRBV6-5 with TRBJ2-2; 10 bases match TRBD2. Germline lookup yields CDR1 MNHEY and CDR2 SVGAGI. After removal of 3 bases from V and 6 bases from J, the junction contained 4 bases not matched to a gene. The CDR3 length is 15 residues. CDR3 DNA: TGTGCCAGCAGTTATTCCAGCGGGGGGGCCGGGGAGCTGTTTTTT. This codes for CASSYSSGGAGELFF.

The chain carries TRBV3-1 (or the pseudogene TRBV3-2) and TRBJ2-1; D may be TRBD1 (6 bases). Deletions cut 6 bases from V and 15 bases from J, with 24 bases between. The length of the CDR3 is 14 residues. Germline CDR1 LGHDT, CDR2 YNNKEL (reference sequence). CDR3 nucleotides: TGTGCCAGCAGTCCTGGGACACTTACTCCGAGGCTGTTCTTC. As protein: CASSPGTLTPRLFF.

The rearrangement joins TRBV7-9 to TRBJ2-5; 10 positions match TRBD1. Germline values: CDR1 SEHNR, CDR2 FQNEAQ (reference sequence). Trimming removed 5 bases from V and 4 bases from J; junction bases left unmatched: 7. The CDR3 is made up of 15 amino acids. The CDR3 DNA follows: TGTGCCAGCAGCCCAGGGACAGGGGCAGGAGAGACCCAGTACTTC. This translates into CASSPGTGAGETQYF.

As DNA, the CDR3 is TGTGCCAGCAGCCAAGCCAGGCAAACCGGGGAGCTGTTTTTT. It is translated as CASSQARQTGELFF. The V and J genes are TRBV4-2 and TRBJ2-2, with unresolved D. This CDR3 region has 14 residues. CDR1 and CDR2 from the germline V gene are LGHNA and YNFKEQ. V lost 1 base and J 5 bases, leaving 8 bases between the germline ends.

The chain carries TRBV6-1 and TRBJ1-6; possibly TRBD1 for D (6 bases). CDR3 length: 18 residues. Germline values: CDR1 MNHNS, CDR2 SASEGT. V was pared by 0 bases and J by 2 bases, with 14 bases between. The CDR3 region is CASSEAGQGMTYNSPLHF. The CDR3 nucleotides read TGTGCCAGCAGTGAAGCGGGGCAGGGGATGACCTATAATTCACCCCTCCACTTT.

The chain couples TRBV7-2 to TRBJ1-4; D gene ambiguous. The V and J ends lost 2 bases and 8 bases respectively, with 12 bases between them. The CDR3 contains 14 residues. CDR1 is SGHTA and CDR2 is FQGNSA in the germline V gene. CDR3 in amino acids: CASSLTGSGEKLFF. In DNA, the CDR3 is TGTGCCAGCAGCTTAACGGGGTCAGGCGAAAAACTGTTTTTT. Based on the CDR3 plus reference TRBV7-2 and TRBJ1-4, the full variable domain is GAGVSQSPSNKVTEKGKDVELRCDPISGHTALYWYRQSLGQGLEFLIYFQGNSAPDKSGLPSDRFSAERTGGSVSTLTIQRTQQEDSAVYLCASSLTGSGEKLFFGSGTQLSVL.

This clone showed up just a few times. The chain couples TRBV30 to TRBJ2-1, with 10 bases matching TRBD2. V was clipped by 7 bases and J by 10 bases; unmatched bases: 13. This CDR3 spans 14 amino acids. CDR1 is GTSNPN, CDR2 SVGIG, per germline (reference sequence). DNA of the CDR3: TGTGCCTCGCGACTGCCCCTAGCGGGGGCCGAGCAGTTCTTC. Protein sequence: CASRLPLAGAEQFF.

The chain recombines TRBV11-2 with TRBJ1-1; 9 nucleotides align to TRBD1. Looked up from germline, CDR1 is SGHAT and CDR2 is FQNNGV. The CDR3 extends over 16 amino acids. J was trimmed by 1 base and V by 3 bases; bases with no gene match: 6. The CDR3 coding sequence is TGTGCCAGCAGCTTGACAGGGGGTCCAAAGAACACTGAAGCTTTCTTT. It translates to CASSLTGGPKNTEAFF.

The CDR3 spells CASSYASGGTNEQFF. The CDR3 DNA follows: TGTGCCAGCAGCTATGCGAGCGGGGGGACCAATGAGCAGTTCTTC. This chain uses TRBV5-6 with TRBJ2-1, with 9 bases matching TRBD2. CDR3 length: 15 amino acids. Trimming took 3 bases from V and 6 from J; bases not matched to a gene: 7. Germline loops: CDR1 SGHDT, CDR2 YYEEEE. Variable domain in full (rest from reference TRBV5-6 and TRBJ2-1): DAGVTQSPTHLIKTRGQQVTLRCSPKSGHDTVSWYQQALGQGPQFIFQYYEEEERQRGNFPDRFSGHQFPNYSSELNVNALLLGDSALYLCASSYASGGTNEQFFGPGTRLTVL.

This clone showed up just once. The chain links TRBV5-1 to TRBJ2-6; no firm D call. This CDR3 is built from 16 residues. The V end lost 4 bases, the J end lost 4 bases, and 15 bases lay between the germline ends. Germline-derived CDR1 and CDR2 are SGHRS and YFSETQ. The CDR3 sequence is CASSLSVLGGANVLTF. In DNA, the CDR3 is TGCGCCAGCAGCCTTTCAGTCCTAGGAGGGGCCAACGTCCTGACTTTC.

V usage is TRBV27 and J usage is TRBJ2-7; 8 bases line up with TRBD1. The CDR3 length is 16 residues. Trimming cost V 2 bases and J 2 bases; bases outside gene matches: 8. Germline values: CDR1 MNHEY, CDR2 SMNVEV (reference sequence). The CDR3 sequence is CASSLRTGLNPYEQYF. Here the CDR3 DNA reads TGTGCCAGCAGTTTACGGACAGGGTTAAATCCCTACGAGCAGTACTTC.

The chain recombines TRBV29-1 with TRBJ1-2; 7 bases align to TRBD1. The CDR3 runs 13 residues. Per the germline V gene, CDR1 is SQVTM and CDR2 is ANQGSEA. V lost 7 bases to trimming and J lost 5 bases; unmatched junction nucleotides: 10. The CDR3 region is CSATPTTGYGYTF. Written as DNA, the CDR3 is TGCAGCGCCACGCCTACGACAGGGTATGGCTACACCTTC.

This chain links TRBV27 with TRBJ2-1, with 10 bases lining up with TRBD2. This CDR3 contains 16 residues. Germline V CDR1 and CDR2: MNHEY, SMNVEV (reference sequence). J was trimmed by 6 bases and V by 4 bases; bases with no gene match: 9. CDR3 in amino acids: CASSYTGTSVINEQFF. The CDR3 bases are TGTGCCAGCAGTTACACCGGGACTAGCGTAATCAATGAGCAGTTCTTC.

This clone was detected only once. The chain combines TRBV10-1 with TRBJ2-3; 9 nucleotides align to TRBD2. Germline CDR1 reads WNHNN; CDR2 reads SYGVQD (reference sequence). The CDR3 runs 16 residues. V gave up 6 bases and J gave up 3 bases; unmatched junction bases: 10. DNA of the CDR3: TGCGCCAGCAGCCTTAGTCGCGGGGGGGGAACAGATACGCAGTATTTT. Its translation is CASSLSRGGGTDTQYF.

The V and J genes are TRBV2 and TRBJ2-2; D is unresolved. The V gene's germline CDR1 is SNHLY and CDR2 FYNNEI. CDR3 size: 14 residues. Trimming pared 6 bases from V and 0 bases from J, leaving 8 bases between. DNA of the CDR3: TGTGCCAGCAGGCCACCTACGAACACCGGGGAGCTGTTTTTT. The encoded protein is CASRPPTNTGELFF.

The gene calls are TRBV29-1 and TRBJ1-5; possibly TRBD1 for D (5 bases). Per germline, CDR1 SQVTM and CDR2 ANQGSEA. Trimming cost V 4 bases and J 4 bases, with 8 bases left between them. The CDR3 length is 12 residues. CDR3 sequence: CSVATGNQPQHF. The CDR3 DNA is TGCAGCGTTGCCACAGGAAATCAGCCCCAGCATTTT.

The rearrangement uses TRBV27 and TRBJ1-6; a weak D match, TRBD1 (6 bases). Germline assignment: CDR1 MNHEY and CDR2 SMNVEV (reference sequence). The V end was cut by 2 bases, the J end by 2 bases, with 10 bases between. The CDR3 has 16 amino acids. The chain's CDR3 is CASSLQGNAYNSPLHF. The DNA for the CDR3 is TGTGCCAGCAGTTTACAGGGGAACGCCTATAATTCACCCCTCCACTTT.

The chain joins TRBV7-9 to TRBJ1-6, with D unresolved. Germline CDR1 SEHNR, CDR2 FQNEAQ (reference sequence). Trimming stripped 8 bases from V and 6 bases from J, with 14 bases between. CDR3 length equals 14 residues. This CDR3 is CASRPPSGNSPLHF. As DNA, the CDR3 is TGTGCCAGCCGCCCGCCCAGTGGTAATTCACCCCTCCACTTT.

This chain uses TRBV10-3 with TRBJ1-1, with D possibly TRBD1 on 5 matching bases. The CDR3 is 14 residues long. Deletions cut 6 bases from V and 5 bases from J, with 16 bases between. Germline CDR1 and CDR2: ENHRY and SYGVKD. DNA for the CDR3: TGTGCCATCAGGGGGGGGACCACGGGGACTGAAGCTTTCTTT. Its protein is CAIRGGTTGTEAFF.

The chain uses TRBV28 and TRBJ1-2; TRBD1 might be the D (5 bases). Looked up from germline, CDR1 is MDHEN and CDR2 is SYDVKM. This CDR3 has 15 residues. Trimming cost V 5 bases and J 2 bases, with 15 bases left between them. This CDR3 reads CASSPPEGTNYGYTF. CDR3 sequence (DNA): TGTGCCAGCAGTCCCCCGGAGGGGACGAACTATGGCTACACCTTC.

This clone was seen more than once but under ten times. The DNA of the CDR3 is TGCGCCAGCAGCCAAGTTCTCTCCCGGGACAGCTGGAATAAGGGCACCGGGGAGCTGTTTTTT. Translated: CASSQVLSRDSWNKGTGELFF. The rearrangement uses TRBV4-1 and TRBJ2-2; the match to TRBD1 covers 7 bases. The CDR3 runs to 21 residues. Trimming removed 1 base from V and 4 bases from J; junction bases left unmatched: 21. In germline, CDR1 is MGHRA, CDR2 YSYEKL.

The gene calls are TRBV6-1 and TRBJ1-2, with 9 bases that match TRBD1. The CDR3 consists of 14 residues. CDR1 and CDR2 from the germline V gene are MNHNS and SASEGT. V was pared by 2 bases and J by 7 bases, with 5 bases of the junction left unmatched. CDR3 protein: CASSELTGGPGYTF. Written as DNA, the CDR3 is TGTGCCAGCAGTGAACTAACAGGGGGCCCTGGCTACACCTTC.

This clone was observed a handful of times. V and J are TRBV28 and TRBJ1-3; tentatively, D is TRBD1 (6 bases). The CDR3 length is 14 residues. The V gene's germline CDR1 is MDHEN and CDR2 SYDVKM. The V end was cut by 6 bases, the J end by 2 bases, with 11 bases between. The CDR3 bases are TGTGCCAGCAGCCCCGGGGGGCCTGGAAACACCATATATTTT. Translated: CASSPGGPGNTIYF.

The CDR3 region has the DNA TGTGCCAGCAGCTTAGTCGGCCGAAGGGGAAAACTGTTTTTT. Translating gives CASSLVGRRGKLFF. V gene TRBV11-2 combines with J gene TRBJ1-4, with D tentatively TRBD1 (5 bases). The V end was cut by 1 base, the J end by 10 bases, with 13 bases between. There are 14 residues in the CDR3. The germline gives CDR1 SGHAT, CDR2 FQNNGV.

The chain recombines TRBV19 with TRBJ2-7; tentative D call: TRBD1 (6 bases). V lost 4 bases, J lost 0 bases, and 10 bases lay in between. The CDR3 has 14 residues. Germline V lookup: CDR1 LNHDA, CDR2 SQIVND (reference sequence). In DNA form, the CDR3 reads TGTGCCAGTAGTACCCGGGACACCTCCTACGAGCAGTACTTC. This sequence encodes CASSTRDTSYEQYF.

The V call is TRBV27, the J call TRBJ2-1; D remains ambiguous. In germline, CDR1 is MNHEY, CDR2 SMNVEV (reference sequence). There are 12 residues in the CDR3. The ends were cut back, 5 bases at V and 8 bases at J, with 10 bases in the middle. The CDR3 DNA is TGTGCCAGCAGTGGGCGTCCCGATGAGCAGTTCTTC. Encoded protein: CASSGRPDEQFF.

V and J are TRBV7-8 and TRBJ2-5; TRBD2 matches 9 bases. The germline V gene encodes CDR1 SGHVS and CDR2 FQNEAQ. With 5 bases clipped from V and 2 bases from J, the junction kept 9 bases outside the gene matches. This CDR3 has 16 residues. CDR3 bases: TGTGCCAGCAGCACCCGGGTAGCGGGGGTTCAAGAGACCCAGTACTTC. This encodes CASSTRVAGVQETQYF. Variable domain in full (rest from reference TRBV7-8 and TRBJ2-5): GAGVSQSPRYKVAKRGQDVALRCDPISGHVSLFWYQQALGQGPEFLTYFQNEAQLDKSGLPSDRFFAERPEGSVSTLKIQRTQQEDSAVYLCASSTRVAGVQETQYFGPGTRLLVL.

Only one count was recorded for this clone. This rearrangement joins TRBV5-5 to TRBJ2-1, with TRBD1 identical over 7 bases. This CDR3 comprises 17 residues. The germline V gene has CDR1 SGHKS and CDR2 YYEKEE (reference sequence). V shed 0 bases and J 4 bases; nucleotides not matched to a gene: 10. The CDR3 region is CASSLDRLDRWYNEQFF. The CDR3 nucleotides are TGTGCCAGCAGCTTGGATAGATTGGACAGGTGGTACAATGAGCAGTTCTTC.

This chain uses TRBV10-2 with TRBJ2-7, with 7 bases aligning to TRBD2. CDR3 size: 16 residues. The V gene's germline CDR1 is WSHSY and CDR2 SAAADI. Losses at the gene ends were 5 bases for V and 3 bases for J; bases not matched to a gene: 13. The CDR3 DNA reads TGCGCCAGCAGTCCGAGGGACTCCGGGGGGTTCTACGAGCAGTACTTC. Translation: CASSPRDSGGFYEQYF.

The rearrangement links TRBV29-1 to TRBJ2-1, with 7 nucleotides matching TRBD2. There are 11 residues in the CDR3. Trimming at V came to 8 bases and at J to 9 bases, leaving 7 bases not matched to a gene. CDR1 and CDR2 from the germline V gene are SQVTM and ANQGSEA. CDR3 region: CSPTSDGEQFF. CDR3 DNA sequence: TGCAGCCCAACTAGCGACGGTGAGCAGTTCTTC.